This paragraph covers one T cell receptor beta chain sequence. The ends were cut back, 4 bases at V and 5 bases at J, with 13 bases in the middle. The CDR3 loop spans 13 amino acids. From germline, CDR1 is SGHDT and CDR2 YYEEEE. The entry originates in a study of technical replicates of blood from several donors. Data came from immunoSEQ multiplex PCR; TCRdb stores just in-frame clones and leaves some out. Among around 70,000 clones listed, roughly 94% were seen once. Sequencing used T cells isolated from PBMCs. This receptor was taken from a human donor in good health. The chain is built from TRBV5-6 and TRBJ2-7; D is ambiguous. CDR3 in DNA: TGTGCCAGCAGCACTTTCGGGTTCAACGAGCAGTACTTC. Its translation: CASSTFGFNEQYF.